Listed below are T cell receptor beta chains from one sample, sequenced in a study of beta chain features in type 1 diabetes. Produced via immunoSEQ multiplex PCR; TCRdb's table is partial and in-frame only. The sample carries 200,000 to 250,000 clones, about a tenth recorded once. The material sequenced was central memory CD4+ T cells from blood. These receptors all stem from a man between 18 and 29 years old in good health. CDR3s include the opening cysteine and the closing phenylalanine or tryptophan. The order of the fields is J gene, clone size, D gene, V gene, CDR3 DNA, CDR3 protein. A D gene is named only where the DNA matches it firmly. Rows may omit the clone size; those that give it use once, few, many or a size class.

J gene: TRBJ2-1; clone size: few; D gene: NA; V gene: TRBV7-3; CDR3 DNA: TGTGCCAGCAGCACCTGGGGGAGTGGTGAGCAGTTCTTC; CDR3 protein: CASSTWGSGEQFF
J gene: TRBJ2-3; clone size: NA; D gene: TRBD2; V gene: TRBV30; CDR3 DNA: TGTGCCTGGACTAGCGGGAGAACAGATACGCAGTATTTT; CDR3 protein: CAWTSGRTDTQYF
J gene: TRBJ1-4; clone size: NA; D gene: TRBD1; V gene: TRBV25-1; CDR3 DNA: TGTGCCAGCAGTGAATCCCAGGGGGGGAATGAAAAACTGTTTTTT; CDR3 protein: CASSESQGGNEKLFF
J gene: TRBJ1-4; clone size: NA; D gene: NA; V gene: TRBV12-5; CDR3 DNA: TGTGCTAGTGGTTTGGCCCTTCCAGGAGGTGAAAAACTGTTTTTT; CDR3 protein: CASGLALPGGEKLFF
J gene: TRBJ2-1; clone size: NA; D gene: NA; V gene: TRBV19; CDR3 DNA: TGTGCCAGTAGTATAGGTAGGAACCGGAATGAGCAGTTCTTC; CDR3 protein: CASSIGRNRNEQFF
J gene: TRBJ2-1; clone size: NA; D gene: NA; V gene: TRBV6-6; CDR3 DNA: TGTGCCAGCAGTTACAGCAGCCGCAATGAGCAGTTCTTC; CDR3 protein: CASSYSSRNEQFF
J gene: TRBJ1-2; clone size: NA; D gene: NA; V gene: TRBV11-2; CDR3 DNA: TGTGCCAGCACCCCACTCCAACAGGTCCCGCGGGGAGGCTACACCTTC; CDR3 protein: CASTPLQQVPRGGYTF
J gene: TRBJ2-5; clone size: NA; D gene: NA; V gene: TRBV7-2; CDR3 DNA: TGTGCCAGCAGCCCCACAGGGCTCCAAGAGACCCAGTACTTC; CDR3 protein: CASSPTGLQETQYF
J gene: TRBJ1-5; clone size: NA; D gene: NA; V gene: TRBV5-5; CDR3 DNA: TGTGCCAGCAGGGTGGGACACTGGCAGCCCCAGCATTTT; CDR3 protein: CASRVGHWQPQHF
J gene: TRBJ2-1; clone size: few; D gene: NA; V gene: TRBV6-5; CDR3 DNA: TGTGCCAGCAGAGTTCCTGACAGATACAATGAGCAGTTCTTC; CDR3 protein: CASRVPDRYNEQFF
J gene: TRBJ2-3; clone size: NA; D gene: TRBD2; V gene: TRBV27; CDR3 DNA: TGTGCCAGCAGTGGGCTAGCGGACACAGATACGCAGTATTTT; CDR3 protein: CASSGLADTDTQYF
J gene: TRBJ2-6; clone size: NA; D gene: NA; V gene: TRBV7-3; CDR3 DNA: TGTGCCAGCAGCTGGGGGTTCTCTGGGGCCAACGTCCTGACTTTC; CDR3 protein: CASSWGFSGANVLTF
J gene: TRBJ2-7; clone size: NA; D gene: TRBD2; V gene: TRBV4-2; CDR3 DNA: TGTGCCAGCAGCCCGGGGACTAGCTGGGGCGAGCAGTACTTC; CDR3 protein: CASSPGTSWGEQYF
J gene: TRBJ2-7; clone size: many; D gene: NA; V gene: TRBV7-8; CDR3 DNA: TGTGCCAGCAGCTTAGCTGGAGGGGGATACTACGAGCAGTACTTC; CDR3 protein: CASSLAGGGYYEQYF
J gene: TRBJ2-1; clone size: many; D gene: NA; V gene: TRBV9; CDR3 DNA: TGTGCCAGCAGCGCCCGGGACTACAATGAGCAGTTCTTC; CDR3 protein: CASSARDYNEQFF
J gene: TRBJ2-1; clone size: NA; D gene: TRBD2; V gene: TRBV7-9; CDR3 DNA: TGTGCCAGCAGCCCAAGACTAGCGGGAGGGGTCAATGAGCAGTTCTTC; CDR3 protein: CASSPRLAGGVNEQFF
J gene: TRBJ2-4; clone size: few; D gene: TRBD2; V gene: TRBV19; CDR3 DNA: TGTGCCAGTAGTATCCAAGCGGGAGGGGTGGACATTCAGTACTTC; CDR3 protein: CASSIQAGGVDIQYF
J gene: TRBJ1-2; clone size: few; D gene: NA; V gene: TRBV5-6; CDR3 DNA: TGTGCCAGCAGCTTGGGTGGCTATGGCTACACCTTC; CDR3 protein: CASSLGGYGYTF
J gene: TRBJ1-2; clone size: NA; D gene: NA; V gene: TRBV5-1; CDR3 DNA: TGCGCCAGCAGCGTGCAGGGTCAGGGTGGCTACACCTTC; CDR3 protein: CASSVQGQGGYTF
J gene: TRBJ2-5; clone size: NA; D gene: TRBD2; V gene: TRBV28; CDR3 DNA: TGTGCCAGCAGTTTAGGGGCTAGCGGGAGTGAGACCCAGTACTTC; CDR3 protein: CASSLGASGSETQYF
J gene: TRBJ2-1; clone size: many; D gene: NA; V gene: TRBV21-1; CDR3 DNA: TGTGCCAGCGGGAGATTTAATCAGAACAATGAGCAGTTCTTC; CDR3 protein: CASGRFNQNNEQFF
J gene: TRBJ2-7; clone size: few; D gene: NA; V gene: TRBV10-3; CDR3 DNA: TGTGCCATCAGTGATGCTCGGAGCTCCTACGAGCAGTACTTC; CDR3 protein: CAISDARSSYEQYF
J gene: TRBJ2-1; clone size: NA; D gene: NA; V gene: TRBV6-1; CDR3 DNA: TGTGCCAGCAGTTATGGGGGGCACAATGAGCAGTTCTTC; CDR3 protein: CASSYGGHNEQFF
J gene: TRBJ1-5; clone size: NA; D gene: NA; V gene: TRBV29-1; CDR3 DNA: TGCAGCGTTGGAGAGGGGGGAAAAAGCAATCAGCCCCAGCATTTT; CDR3 protein: CSVGEGGKSNQPQHF
J gene: TRBJ2-3; clone size: few; D gene: NA; V gene: TRBV14; CDR3 DNA: TGTGCCAGCAGCCAAGATCGAGGGTCGGCGCAGTATTTT; CDR3 protein: CASSQDRGSAQYF
J gene: TRBJ2-3; clone size: NA; D gene: TRBD2; V gene: TRBV10-1; CDR3 DNA: TGCGCCAGCAGCAGGGGGACTAGCGGAACAGATACGCAGTATTTT; CDR3 protein: CASSRGTSGTDTQYF
J gene: TRBJ2-7; clone size: NA; D gene: TRBD1; V gene: TRBV6-1; CDR3 DNA: TGTGCCAGCAGACCGACAGGGGTGTACGAGCAGTACTTC; CDR3 protein: CASRPTGVYEQYF
J gene: TRBJ2-5; clone size: many; D gene: NA; V gene: TRBV4-2; CDR3 DNA: TGTGCCAGCAGCCAAGTAGCCACCCAAGAGACCCAGTACTTC; CDR3 protein: CASSQVATQETQYF
J gene: TRBJ2-1; clone size: NA; D gene: NA; V gene: TRBV20-1; CDR3 DNA: TGCAGTGCTCGTACAGGGTGGCAGCAGTTCTTC; CDR3 protein: CSARTGWQQFF
J gene: TRBJ1-2; clone size: NA; D gene: NA; V gene: TRBV16; CDR3 DNA: TGTGCCAGCAGCCAATCGGCGGGAGTTAACTATGGCTACACCTTC; CDR3 protein: CASSQSAGVNYGYTF
J gene: TRBJ2-3; clone size: medium-sized; D gene: TRBD2; V gene: TRBV11-2; CDR3 DNA: TGTGCCAGCAGTCGGACTAGCCTGGATACGCAGTATTTT; CDR3 protein: CASSRTSLDTQYF
J gene: TRBJ2-1; clone size: few; D gene: NA; V gene: TRBV4-1; CDR3 DNA: TGCGCCAGCAGCCAAGATCCCCTCAATGAGCAGTTCTTC; CDR3 protein: CASSQDPLNEQFF
J gene: TRBJ2-1; clone size: few; D gene: NA; V gene: TRBV15; CDR3 DNA: TGTGCCACCAGCAGAGAGGATTGGGGTGAGCAGTTCTTC; CDR3 protein: CATSREDWGEQFF
J gene: TRBJ1-1; clone size: NA; D gene: NA; V gene: TRBV6-6; CDR3 DNA: TGTGCCAGCAGTCCAGACCTTTTGAACACTGAAGCTTTCTTT; CDR3 protein: CASSPDLLNTEAFF
J gene: TRBJ1-5; clone size: few; D gene: TRBD1; V gene: TRBV4-1; CDR3 DNA: TGCGCCAGCAGCCAAGATGCGGGTCCCGAACAGGGGTCTCAGCCCCAGCATTTT; CDR3 protein: CASSQDAGPEQGSQPQHF
J gene: TRBJ2-7; clone size: NA; D gene: TRBD1; V gene: TRBV5-4; CDR3 DNA: TGTGCCAGCAGCACGGACAGGGGTAAATCCTACGAGCAGTACTTC; CDR3 protein: CASSTDRGKSYEQYF
J gene: TRBJ1-2; clone size: few; D gene: NA; V gene: TRBV7-9; CDR3 DNA: TGTGCCAGCAGCTTAATGGACAGTTCCTATGGCTACACCTTC; CDR3 protein: CASSLMDSSYGYTF
J gene: TRBJ2-3; clone size: few; D gene: NA; V gene: TRBV19; CDR3 DNA: TGTGCCAGTCGCCCTGGGAGCGGCCACACAGATACGCAGTATTTT; CDR3 protein: CASRPGSGHTDTQYF
J gene: TRBJ2-1; clone size: NA; D gene: NA; V gene: TRBV5-1; CDR3 DNA: TGCGCCAGCAGCTTGGAACCCGGGAGTTCCTACAATGAGCAGTTCTTC; CDR3 protein: CASSLEPGSSYNEQFF
J gene: TRBJ2-7; clone size: few; D gene: TRBD1; V gene: TRBV6-5; CDR3 DNA: TGTGCCAGCAGTCCCGGGACAGGGGGTTCCGAGCAGTACTTC; CDR3 protein: CASSPGTGGSEQYF
J gene: TRBJ1-1; clone size: NA; D gene: NA; V gene: TRBV5-1; CDR3 DNA: TGCGCCAGCGATCCAGGGTCCGGGAACACTGAAGCTTTCTTT; CDR3 protein: CASDPGSGNTEAFF
J gene: TRBJ2-1; clone size: few; D gene: NA; V gene: TRBV21-1; CDR3 DNA: NA; CDR3 protein: CASSKAVALGAYNEQFF
J gene: TRBJ2-1; clone size: NA; D gene: NA; V gene: TRBV5-4; CDR3 DNA: TGTGCCAGCAGCTCAGGGAGCCTCAATGAGCAGTTCTTC; CDR3 protein: CASSSGSLNEQFF
J gene: TRBJ1-1; clone size: few; D gene: NA; V gene: TRBV5-1; CDR3 DNA: TGCGCCAGCAGCTTTTTTGCCGGCGCAACTGAAGCTTTCTTT; CDR3 protein: CASSFFAGATEAFF
J gene: TRBJ2-4; clone size: NA; D gene: TRBD1; V gene: TRBV18; CDR3 DNA: TGTGCCAGCTCCCCAGATCCGGGACAGTTAAACATTCAGTACTTC; CDR3 protein: CASSPDPGQLNIQYF
J gene: TRBJ2-5; clone size: NA; D gene: NA; V gene: TRBV6-6; CDR3 DNA: TGTGCCAGCAGTTACGGAGAATGGGAGACCCAGTACTTC; CDR3 protein: CASSYGEWETQYF
J gene: TRBJ1-4; clone size: few; D gene: NA; V gene: TRBV29-1; CDR3 DNA: TGCAGCGTTGAAGGGCGTGAAAAACTGTTTTTT; CDR3 protein: CSVEGREKLFF
J gene: TRBJ2-5; clone size: many; D gene: TRBD1; V gene: TRBV30; CDR3 DNA: TGTGCCTGGAGCGCCCTGACAGGGCAAGAGACCCAGTACTTC; CDR3 protein: CAWSALTGQETQYF
J gene: TRBJ2-1; clone size: few; D gene: TRBD2; V gene: TRBV7-8; CDR3 DNA: TGTGCCAGCAGCTTCGGGACTAGCGGAAATGAGCAGTTCTTC; CDR3 protein: CASSFGTSGNEQFF
J gene: TRBJ2-2; clone size: NA; D gene: NA; V gene: TRBV11-2; CDR3 DNA: TGTGCCAGCAGCTTGGGAACAGCTAACACCGGGGAGCTGTTTTTT; CDR3 protein: CASSLGTANTGELFF
J gene: TRBJ2-5; clone size: NA; D gene: NA; V gene: TRBV7-9; CDR3 DNA: TGTGCCAGCAGCTTCCAGGGTTTGGGGATCGGGACCCAGTACTTC; CDR3 protein: CASSFQGLGIGTQYF
J gene: TRBJ2-5; clone size: many; D gene: TRBD2; V gene: TRBV4-3; CDR3 DNA: TGCGCCAGCAGCCAAAGAACTAGCGGGAGAAGGGAAGAGACCCAGTACTTC; CDR3 protein: CASSQRTSGRREETQYF
J gene: TRBJ2-3; clone size: NA; D gene: NA; V gene: TRBV7-9; CDR3 DNA: TGTGCCAGCAGCTCCTACGGCGCTAGCGGCACAGATACGCAGTATTTT; CDR3 protein: CASSSYGASGTDTQYF
J gene: TRBJ2-7; clone size: few; D gene: TRBD1; V gene: TRBV5-4; CDR3 DNA: TGTGCCAGCAGCAGAACAGGGGCCACCCGGCACGAGCAGTACTTC; CDR3 protein: CASSRTGATRHEQYF
J gene: TRBJ2-6; clone size: NA; D gene: NA; V gene: TRBV6-5; CDR3 DNA: TGTGCCAGCAAACAGAGCTCTGGGGCCAACGTCCTGACTTTC; CDR3 protein: CASKQSSGANVLTF
J gene: TRBJ2-5; clone size: many; D gene: NA; V gene: TRBV25-1; CDR3 DNA: TGTGCCAGCAGCGCGAAATTCCGTAAAGAAGAGACCCAGTACTTC; CDR3 protein: CASSAKFRKEETQYF
J gene: TRBJ2-3; clone size: many; D gene: TRBD2; V gene: TRBV5-6; CDR3 DNA: TGTGCCAGCAAGAAGCAACTAGCGGGAGGTGGGGATACGCAGTATTTT; CDR3 protein: CASKKQLAGGGDTQYF
J gene: TRBJ2-7; clone size: few; D gene: NA; V gene: TRBV18; CDR3 DNA: TGTGCCAGCTCCCGTGCCAGGGGGGAGTACGAGCAGTACTTC; CDR3 protein: CASSRARGEYEQYF
J gene: TRBJ1-5; clone size: few; D gene: NA; V gene: TRBV7-2; CDR3 DNA: TGTGCCAGCAGCCATTCAGGGGTCGATCAGCCCCAGCATTTT; CDR3 protein: CASSHSGVDQPQHF
J gene: TRBJ2-3; clone size: few; D gene: NA; V gene: TRBV6-5; CDR3 DNA: TGTGCCAGCAGTTACACAGGCCCAGATACGCAGTATTTT; CDR3 protein: CASSYTGPDTQYF